The source of this TCR beta chain is a study of human T cells and chemical hapten exposure. Study at large: Chiefly female patients presented with alopecia areata, totalis or universalis. Study-level findings and limits: A positive correlation with patch test score was shown by PT1 expanded TCR counts.

Time point specified: pre-sensitization, week 0. As for treatment: therapeutic diphenylcyclopropenone sensitization with weekly scalp DPC. Extraction of total RNA was performed on unfractionated whole blood. This clonotype has just a few counts. The antigen remains unidentified. Germline CDR1 is DFQATT and CDR2 is SNEGSKA (reference sequence). V shed 5 bases and J 4 bases; nucleotides not matched to a gene: 7. The CDR3 has 14 amino acids. Each CDR3 protein is one row after TCRdb ran MiXCR on the RACE reads. The repertoire consists of more than 300,000 distinct CDR3 sequences, with around 5.5% occurring once and the leading ten covering more than 8%.

Material: whole blood, obtained in connection with sensitization to the hapten diphenylcyclopropenone (DPC). This TCR derives from a woman aged 18-29 years with alopecia areata. Some clones in this sample may be carry-over from other donors' samples. The V and J genes are TRBV20-1 and TRBJ1-4, with 7 bases fitting TRBD1. This CDR3 is CSAYKGQLNEKLFF. CDR3 DNA sequence: TGCAGTGCTTACAAGGGACAGCTTAATGAAAAACTGTTTTTT.